These T cell receptor beta chains were read from a single sample in a study of T cells in Graves' hyperthyroidism and ophthalmopathy. TCRdb recomputed calls from the multiplex PCR reads with MiXCR, one row per CDR3 protein. The repertoire holds some 92,000 distinct CDR3 sequences, around 37% seen once, with about 9.4% in the top ten. Material for sequencing was peripheral blood or thyroid tissue (not recorded which). The receptors stem from a woman aged 25 to 39 with Graves' hyperthyroidism. CDR3s include the opening cysteine and the closing phenylalanine or tryptophan. Fields, in order: CDR3 protein, V gene, clone size, J gene. Clone size appears in some rows only: once, few, many, or a class for an expanded clone.

CASSQGDRKNTEAFF	TRBV3-1	many	TRBJ1-1
CASSLRASSYEQYF	TRBV3-1	many	TRBJ2-7
CASSSGTGVTGELFF	TRBV5-1	many	TRBJ2-2
CASSEDFLSYEQYF	TRBV19	many	TRBJ2-7
CASSPDRAQETQYF	TRBV12-3/TRBV12-4	many	TRBJ2-5
CASSRTGAGEKLFF	TRBV28	.	TRBJ1-4
CASSRTGATGELFF	TRBV14	many	TRBJ2-2
CASSLGWGGELFF	TRBV7-2	.	TRBJ2-2
CASSEYPDTGELFF	TRBV2	many	TRBJ2-2
CASSILTGSMNTEAFF	TRBV19	.	TRBJ1-1
CAISPEHTGTQYF	TRBV10-3	many	TRBJ2-5
CASSPWGGLAADTQYF	TRBV7-3	.	TRBJ2-3
CASSLWGETQYF	TRBV7-9	many	TRBJ2-5
CASSAEGHYTEAFF	TRBV7-3	many	TRBJ1-1
CASGLRGARNEKLFF	TRBV7-2	.	TRBJ1-4